The T cell receptor (beta chain) described here comes from a study of CD8 T cells in ankylosing spondylitis. This clonotype was seen at least ten times. Its target is not known. The study, taken as a whole, reports: There were earlier reports of some motif variants in reactive arthritis synovial fluid and blood. One TCR beta motif, made up of roughly 8 highly homologous variants, appeared characteristic of ankylosing spondylitis blood.

TCRdb re-called the 5' RACE reads through MiXCR, storing one row per CDR3 protein. The sample yields under 200,000 distinct CDR3 sequences, 10% to 15% seen once. V was pared by 1 base and J by 4 bases, with 7 bases between. Germline CDR1 SQVTM, CDR2 ANQGSEA. CDR3 length: 13 residues. This receptor was taken from a female donor with ankylosing spondylitis or in good health (not recorded which). V is TRBV29-1 and J is TRBJ1-4; D is undetermined. The sequencing sample was made of blood, either unsorted or a sorted T cell fraction (not recorded which). The CDR3: CSVEGPDNEKLFF. CDR3 nucleotide sequence: TGCAGCGTTGAAGGGCCGGATAATGAAAAACTGTTTTTT.